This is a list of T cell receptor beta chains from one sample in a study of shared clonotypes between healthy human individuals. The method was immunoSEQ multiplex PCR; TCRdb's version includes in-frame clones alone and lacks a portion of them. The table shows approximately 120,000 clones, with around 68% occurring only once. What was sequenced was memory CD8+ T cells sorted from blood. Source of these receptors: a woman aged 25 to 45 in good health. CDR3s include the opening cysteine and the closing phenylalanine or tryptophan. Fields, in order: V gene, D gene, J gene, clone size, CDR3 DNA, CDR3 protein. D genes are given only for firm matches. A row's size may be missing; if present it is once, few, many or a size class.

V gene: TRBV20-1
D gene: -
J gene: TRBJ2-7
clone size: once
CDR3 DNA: TGCAGTGCCACAGGGACCTACGAGCAGTACTTC
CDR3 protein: CSATGTYEQYF

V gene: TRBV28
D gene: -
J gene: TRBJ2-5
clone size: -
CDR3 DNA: TGTGCCAGCAGGAATCCCCCAGAGACCCAGTACTTC
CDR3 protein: CASRNPPETQYF

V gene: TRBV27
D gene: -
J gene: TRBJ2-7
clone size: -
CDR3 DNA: TGTGCCAGCAGTTGGGGCCGGGGGCTTGGGGAGCAGTACTTC
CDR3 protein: CASSWGRGLGEQYF

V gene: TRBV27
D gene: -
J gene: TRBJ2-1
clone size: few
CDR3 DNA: TGTGCCAGCAGTTTATGGGCCAGTAACAATGAGCAGTTCTTC
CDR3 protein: CASSLWASNNEQFF

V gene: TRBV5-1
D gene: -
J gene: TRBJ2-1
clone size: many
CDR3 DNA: TGCGCCAGCAGATATTCGACGGGTTTGGGCAATGAGCAGTTCTTC
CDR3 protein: CASRYSTGLGNEQFF

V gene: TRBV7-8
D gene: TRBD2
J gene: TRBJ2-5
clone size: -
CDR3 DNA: TGTGCCAGCAGCTTGGGACTAGCGGCTCAAGAGACCCAGTACTTC
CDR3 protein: CASSLGLAAQETQYF

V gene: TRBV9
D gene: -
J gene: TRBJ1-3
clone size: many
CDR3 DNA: TGTGCCAGCAGCGGCCGACAGCACGGAAACACCATATATTTT
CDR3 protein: CASSGRQHGNTIYF

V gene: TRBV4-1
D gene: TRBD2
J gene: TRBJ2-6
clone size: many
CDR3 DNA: TGCGCCAGCAGCCACTCCGATTGGGCTAGCGGGAGCAGCTCTGGGGCCAACGTCCTGACTTTC
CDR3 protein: CASSHSDWASGSSSGANVLTF

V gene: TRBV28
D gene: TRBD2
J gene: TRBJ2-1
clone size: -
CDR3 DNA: TGTGCCAGCAGTCCTCTAGCGGGGGACAATGAGCAGTTCTTC
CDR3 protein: CASSPLAGDNEQFF

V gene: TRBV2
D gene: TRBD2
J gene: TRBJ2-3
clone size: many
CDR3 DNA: TGTGCCACCTCGGGGACTAGCGGGAGAGTAGATACGCAGTATTTT
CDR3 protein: CATSGTSGRVDTQYF

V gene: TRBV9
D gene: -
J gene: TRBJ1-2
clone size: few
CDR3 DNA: TGTGCCAGCAGCGTAAAACTTCGGTTGGCTAACTATGGCTACACCTTC
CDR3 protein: CASSVKLRLANYGYTF

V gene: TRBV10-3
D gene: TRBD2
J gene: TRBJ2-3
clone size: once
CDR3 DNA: TGTGCCATCAGTGAGTCTGACGACAAACGACTAGCGGGGACTAGCACAGATACGCAGTATTTT
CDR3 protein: CAISESDDKRLAGTSTDTQYF

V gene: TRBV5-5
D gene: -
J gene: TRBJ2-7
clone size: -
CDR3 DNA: TGTGCCAGCAGCCCATATGGGGCTTCGTACGAGCAGTACTTC
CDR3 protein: CASSPYGASYEQYF

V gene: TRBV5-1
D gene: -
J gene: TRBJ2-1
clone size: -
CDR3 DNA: TGCGCCAGCAGCTTCGGTACGGGAGAGGGGTATGAGCAGTTCTTC
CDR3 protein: CASSFGTGEGYEQFF

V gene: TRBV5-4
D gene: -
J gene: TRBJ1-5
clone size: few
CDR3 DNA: TGTGCCAGCAGCCCACGACAGATCGGTAGTAATCAGCCCCAGCATTTT
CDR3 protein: CASSPRQIGSNQPQHF

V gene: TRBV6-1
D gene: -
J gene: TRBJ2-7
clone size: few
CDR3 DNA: TGTGCCAGCAGTGAAGTAGTGACTGGGGCACGGGAGCAGTACTTC
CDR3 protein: CASSEVVTGAREQYF

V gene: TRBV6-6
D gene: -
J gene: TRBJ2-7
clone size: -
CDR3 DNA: TGTGCCAGCAGGGGTACTCCTACGGCGGATGCATACGAGCAGTACTTC
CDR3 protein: CASRGTPTADAYEQYF

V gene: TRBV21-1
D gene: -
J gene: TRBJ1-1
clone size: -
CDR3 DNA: TGTGCCAGCAGCGGTCGACAGTGGACTGAAGCTTTCTTT
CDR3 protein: CASSGRQWTEAFF

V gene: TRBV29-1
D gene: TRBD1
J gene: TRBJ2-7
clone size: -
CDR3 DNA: TGCAGCGTTGAAGGTGACAGGGCTTTCGAGCAGTACTTC
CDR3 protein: CSVEGDRAFEQYF

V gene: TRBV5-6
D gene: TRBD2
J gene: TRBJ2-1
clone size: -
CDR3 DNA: TGTGCCAGCAGCTTGGCCTTAGCGGGAGCCTACAATGAGCAGTTCTTC
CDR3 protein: CASSLALAGAYNEQFF

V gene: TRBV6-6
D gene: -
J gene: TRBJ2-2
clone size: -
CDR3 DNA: TGTGCCACACAACGCGCAGCGGAGGGAAGGGAGCTGTTTTTT
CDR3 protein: CATQRAAEGRELFF

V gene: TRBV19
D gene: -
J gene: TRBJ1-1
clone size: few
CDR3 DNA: TGTGCCAGTAGTATCAAACGTCACACTGAAGCTTTCTTT
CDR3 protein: CASSIKRHTEAFF

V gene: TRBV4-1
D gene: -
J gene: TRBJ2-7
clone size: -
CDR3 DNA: TGCGCCAGCAGCCAGTCGTTTAGGGCAGGCTACGAGCAGTACTTC
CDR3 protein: CASSQSFRAGYEQYF

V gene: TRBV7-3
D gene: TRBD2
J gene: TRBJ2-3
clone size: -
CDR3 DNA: TGTGCCAGCAGCCCCGCGGCACTAGCGGTCACAGATACGCAGTATTTT
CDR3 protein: CASSPAALAVTDTQYF

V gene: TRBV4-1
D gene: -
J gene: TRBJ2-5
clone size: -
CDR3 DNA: TGCGCCAGCAGCCAAGATGTAGCACTAGTCGGGGAGACCCAGTACTTC
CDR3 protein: CASSQDVALVGETQYF

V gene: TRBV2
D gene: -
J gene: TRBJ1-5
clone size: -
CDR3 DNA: TGTGCCAGCAGAAGCAGGGGCCAGCCCCAGCATTTT
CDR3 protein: CASRSRGQPQHF

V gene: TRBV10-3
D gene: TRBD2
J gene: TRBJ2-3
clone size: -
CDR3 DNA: TGTGCCATCAGTGAGTCTCAGCGGGAGGGCGTATTTCTGTTGACAGATACGCAGTATTTT
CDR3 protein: CAISESQREGVFLLTDTQYF

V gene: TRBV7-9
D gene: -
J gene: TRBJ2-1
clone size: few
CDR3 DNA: TGTGCCAGCAGCGCTCGTGGGGTGGGAAGGTCCTACAATGAGCAGTTCTTC
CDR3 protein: CASSARGVGRSYNEQFF

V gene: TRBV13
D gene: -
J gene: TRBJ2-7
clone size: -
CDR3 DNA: TGTGCCAGCAGCTTAGAGTCGTCCCGCGAGCAGTACTTC
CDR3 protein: CASSLESSREQYF

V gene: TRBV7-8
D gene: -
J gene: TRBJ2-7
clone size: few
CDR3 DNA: TGTGCCAGCAGCTTAGGTTTCTCGATCGCCTACGAGCAGTACTTC
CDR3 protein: CASSLGFSIAYEQYF

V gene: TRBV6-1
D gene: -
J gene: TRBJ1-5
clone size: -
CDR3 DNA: TGTGCCAGCACGGGAGTGGGGGCAGTTCAGCCCCAGCATTTT
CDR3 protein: CASTGVGAVQPQHF

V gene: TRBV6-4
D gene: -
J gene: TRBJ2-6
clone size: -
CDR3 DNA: TGTGCCAGCAGTGATAGTCGCTCTGGGGCCAACGTCCTGACTTTC
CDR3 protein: CASSDSRSGANVLTF

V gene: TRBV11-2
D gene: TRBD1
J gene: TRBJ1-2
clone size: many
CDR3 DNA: TGTGCCAGCAGCTTAGGGACAGGTTGGGGCTACACCTTC
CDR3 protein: CASSLGTGWGYTF

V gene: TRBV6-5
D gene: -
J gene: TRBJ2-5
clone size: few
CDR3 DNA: TGTGCCACCGTACCACGGGGGAGGCGAGAGACCCAGTACTTC
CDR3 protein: CATVPRGRRETQYF

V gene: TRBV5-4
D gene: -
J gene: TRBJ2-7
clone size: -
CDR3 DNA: TGTGCCAGCAGCTACTACAGGGACGAGCAGTACTTC
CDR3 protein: CASSYYRDEQYF

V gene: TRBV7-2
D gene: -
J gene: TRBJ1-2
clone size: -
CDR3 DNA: TGTGCCAGCAGCTTAGGGCCAGGACAGAATTGGGAAGGTGGCTACACCTTC
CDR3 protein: CASSLGPGQNWEGGYTF

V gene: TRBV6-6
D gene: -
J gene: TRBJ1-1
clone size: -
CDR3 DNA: TGTGCCAGCAGTTCCGGACGGGTGAACACTGAAGCTTTCTTT
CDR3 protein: CASSSGRVNTEAFF

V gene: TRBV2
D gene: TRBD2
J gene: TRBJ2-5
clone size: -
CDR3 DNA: TGTGCCAGCAGTGAGCGTTTGGGACTAGCGAACCAAGAGACCCAGTACTTC
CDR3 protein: CASSERLGLANQETQYF

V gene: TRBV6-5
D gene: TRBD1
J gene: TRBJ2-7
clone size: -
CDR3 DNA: TGTGCCAGCAGACGCTCCGGGACAGTCTCCTACGAGCAGTACTTC
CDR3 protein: CASRRSGTVSYEQYF

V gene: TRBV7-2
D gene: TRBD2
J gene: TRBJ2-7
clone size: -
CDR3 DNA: TGTGCCAGCAGCTTCACGGGACTAGCGATCTCAGTGCAGTACTTC
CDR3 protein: CASSFTGLAISVQYF

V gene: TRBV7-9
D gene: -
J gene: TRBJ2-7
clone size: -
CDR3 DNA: TGTGCCAGCAGCTCCAACGGTTTGCAGTACTTC
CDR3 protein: CASSSNGLQYF